The 18 T cell receptor beta chains below all came from one sample that was sequenced in a study of OX40 agonist ivuxolimab in advanced cancers. Clones were sequenced by immunoSEQ multiplex PCR, and TCRdb holds only the in-frame ones, with some missing. The profile shows approximately 66,000 clones, 75% to 90% of them singletons. Sequences were derived from CD4+ or CD8+ T cells sorted from blood, sampled in a trial of the OX40 agonist ivuxolimab. These receptors were collected from an adult with an advanced solid tumor such as melanoma, head and neck, liver or kidney cancer.

This chain connects TRBV5-6 to TRBJ2-3; 9 bases are a match to TRBD2. V lost 4 bases to trimming and J lost 1 base; unmatched junction nucleotides: 13. This CDR3 region has 18 residues. Germline-derived CDR1 and CDR2 are SGHDT and YYEEEE. The CDR3 loop reads CASSLPIIAGARTDTQYF. In DNA form, the CDR3 reads TGTGCCAGCAGCCTGCCCATAATAGCGGGGGCGCGCACAGATACGCAGTATTTT.

This clone has a single count. This rearrangement joins TRBV7-9 to TRBJ1-5; 10 nucleotides agree with TRBD1. V shed 5 bases, J shed 4 bases, and the junction held 2 bases outside the gene matches. CDR3 size: 14 residues. CDR1 and CDR2 from the germline V gene are SEHNR and FQNEAQ (reference sequence). CDR3 protein: CASSPGQGNQPQHF. The CDR3 DNA follows: TGTGCCAGCAGCCCGGGACAGGGGAATCAGCCCCAGCATTTT.

CDR3 in DNA: TGCAGCGTTGCTTTAGACTACGAGCAGTACTTC. This gives the protein CSVALDYEQYF. The V gene is TRBV29-1, the J gene TRBJ2-7; D gene ambiguous. Trimming left V 4 bases short and J 3 bases short, with 7 bases between. This CDR3 is 11 amino acids long. The germline V gene has CDR1 SQVTM and CDR2 ANQGSEA.

This clone was detected once. The V and J genes are TRBV29-1 and TRBJ2-7; tentative D call: TRBD1 (6 bases). V dropped 2 bases and J dropped 1 base, with 9 bases sitting between them. CDR1 and CDR2 (germline): SQVTM, ANQGSEA. The CDR3 has 13 amino acids. CDR3 in DNA: TGCAGCGTTGAAAGGGACACGTCCTACGAGCAGTACTTC. Translation gives CSVERDTSYEQYF.

To note about this clone: Other DNA sequences in this sample translate to the same CDR3. The chain recombines TRBV25-1 with TRBJ1-1; TRBD1 matches at 9 bases. The ends lost 3 bases at V and 1 base at J; junction bases unmatched: 0. The CDR3 is 14 residues long. Germline assignment: CDR1 MGHDK and CDR2 SYGVNS. CDR3 in DNA: TGTGCCAGCAGTGAGGGACAGGGGAACACTGAAGCTTTCTTT. This codes for CASSEGQGNTEAFF.

This chain connects TRBV19 to TRBJ2-5; D gene uncertain. With 1 base removed from V and 4 bases from J, the gap between germline ends came to 10 bases. The CDR3 covers 14 residues. Germline V gives CDR1 LNHDA, CDR2 SQIVND (reference sequence). The CDR3 reads CASSIGGHGETQYF. The CDR3 nucleotides read TGTGCCAGTAGTATAGGCGGCCATGGAGAGACCCAGTACTTC.

The rearrangement joins TRBV28 to TRBJ2-2; D is unresolved. In germline, CDR1 is MDHEN, CDR2 SYDVKM. V was shortened by 7 bases and J by 5 bases, with 11 bases between the two germline ends. This CDR3 is 13 amino acids long. The CDR3 is CASIFRGTGELFF. CDR3 sequence (DNA): TGTGCCAGCATTTTCAGAGGTACCGGGGAGCTGTTTTTT.

This clone has just one count. This chain uses TRBV4-1 with TRBJ2-3, with 10 bases identical to TRBD2. CDR1 and CDR2 from the germline V gene are MGHRA and YSYEKL. V lost 3 bases, J lost 5 bases, and 11 bases stayed unmatched. This CDR3 is 17 amino acids long. The CDR3 loop reads CASSQRIAGGFEDTQYF. In DNA form, the CDR3 reads TGCGCCAGCAGCCAGAGGATAGCGGGGGGTTTCGAAGATACGCAGTATTTT.

This chain connects TRBV13 to TRBJ1-1; no firm D call. V shed 1 base and J shed 2 bases, with 8 bases lying between them. The V gene's germline CDR1 is PRHDT and CDR2 FYEKMQ (reference sequence). The CDR3 has 14 amino acids. The CDR3 DNA reads as TGTGCCAGCAGCTTAGAGGGTGTTAACACTGAAGCTTTCTTT. This encodes CASSLEGVNTEAFF.

The rearrangement uses TRBV6-6 and TRBJ2-2, with unresolved D. Trimming took 8 bases from V and 4 from J, leaving 5 bases between them. The CDR3 is 11 amino acids. The germline gives CDR1 MNHNY, CDR2 SVGAGI (reference sequence). CDR3 in DNA: TGTGCCAGCGGCAGCACCGGGGAGCTGTTTTTT. It yields the protein CASGSTGELFF.

This clone was found a few times. V and J are TRBV6-5 and TRBJ2-6; possible D gene TRBD2, 5 bases. The length of the CDR3 is 13 residues. Germline CDR1 and CDR2: MNHEY and SVGAGI. The ends were cut back, 11 bases at V and 3 bases at J, with 11 bases in the middle. CDR3 coding DNA: TGTGCCGCTACTGGGAGTGGGGCCAACGTCCTGACTTTC. Its translation: CAATGSGANVLTF.

The chain employs TRBV6-5 and TRBJ1-2; maybe TRBD1 (6 bases). The V end lost 2 bases, the J end lost 2 bases, and 6 bases lay between the germline ends. The germline CDR1 and CDR2 sequences are MNHEY and SVGAGI. The CDR3 consists of 13 residues. The CDR3 here is CASSYGGNYGYTF. The CDR3 DNA reads as TGTGCCAGCAGTTACGGGGGCAACTATGGCTACACCTTC.

This clone was found once. CDR3 residues: CASSPGAGSGYGYTF. CDR3 nucleotides: TGTGCCAGCAGCCCTGGAGCGGGGTCGGGCTATGGCTACACCTTC. The gene calls are TRBV7-2 and TRBJ1-2; no firm D call. This CDR3 region has 15 residues. The germline V and J ends were trimmed by 5 bases and 4 bases, with 17 bases remaining between them. The germline CDR1 and CDR2 sequences are SGHTA and FQGNSA.

Comments on this clone: This specimen includes other DNA sequences encoding the same CDR3. The chain recombines TRBV7-9 with TRBJ2-7; 9 positions match TRBD2. This CDR3 region has 15 residues. Germline CDR1 SEHNR, CDR2 FQNEAQ (reference sequence). The junction had 9 bases not matched to a gene; V was cut back by 5 bases and J by 4 bases. The CDR3 region is CASSPSETSGYEQYF. CDR3 nucleotide sequence: TGTGCCAGCAGCCCTAGTGAGACTAGCGGATACGAGCAGTACTTC.

The genes are TRBV7-9 and TRBJ1-1, with unresolved D. V was trimmed by 4 bases and J by 3 bases, leaving 9 bases between them. Per the germline V gene, CDR1 is SEHNR and CDR2 is FQNEAQ (reference sequence). CDR3 length equals 13 residues. CDR3 sequence reads: CASSWYGDTEAFF. The CDR3 coding sequence is TGTGCCAGCAGCTGGTATGGGGACACTGAAGCTTTCTTT.

This chain joins TRBV28 and TRBJ2-4; 8 bases are shared with TRBD2. CDR1 is MDHEN, CDR2 SYDVKM, per germline. CDR3 length: 14 residues. The V gene end was trimmed by 4 bases and the J gene end by 4 bases; junction bases not matched to a gene: 3. CDR3 protein: CASSSGTRKNIQYF. CDR3 in DNA: TGTGCCAGCAGTTCCGGGACTAGAAAAAACATTCAGTACTTC.

The chain couples TRBV4-1 to TRBJ2-5; D is perhaps TRBD1 or TRBD2 (5 bases each). Trimming pared 3 bases from V and 5 bases from J, leaving 19 bases between. The CDR3 length is 16 residues. CDR1 is MGHRA and CDR2 is YSYEKL in the germline V gene. The CDR3 region is CASSHPLGEREETQYF. DNA of the CDR3: TGCGCCAGCAGCCATCCACTGGGGGAGAGGGAGGAGACCCAGTACTTC.

This sequence joins TRBV7-9 and TRBJ2-7, with 10 positions matching TRBD1. The V gene end was trimmed by 5 bases and the J gene end by 0 bases; junction bases not matched to a gene: 13. Germline V gene sequence: CDR1 SEHNR, CDR2 FQNEAQ (reference sequence). CDR3 length equals 18 residues. This CDR3 reads CASSPSVSGTGDSYEQYF. CDR3 sequence (DNA): TGTGCCAGCAGCCCGAGTGTATCGGGGACAGGGGACTCCTACGAGCAGTACTTC.